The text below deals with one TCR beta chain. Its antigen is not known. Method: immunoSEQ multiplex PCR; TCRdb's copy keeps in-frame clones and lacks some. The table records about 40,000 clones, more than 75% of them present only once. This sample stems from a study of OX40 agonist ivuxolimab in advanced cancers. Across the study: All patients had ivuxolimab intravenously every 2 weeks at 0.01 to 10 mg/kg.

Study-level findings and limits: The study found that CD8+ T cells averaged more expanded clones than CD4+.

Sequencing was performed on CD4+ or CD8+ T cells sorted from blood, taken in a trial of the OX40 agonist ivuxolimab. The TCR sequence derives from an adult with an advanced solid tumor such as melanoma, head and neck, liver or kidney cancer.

The CDR3 is CASSSQGGTEAFF. The CDR3 nucleotides read TGTGCCAGCAGTTCCCAGGGTGGGACTGAAGCTTTCTTT. The chain uses TRBV6-5 and TRBJ1-1; weak D call: TRBD1 (5 bases). CDR3 size: 13 residues. Germline CDR1 and CDR2: MNHEY and SVGAGI. V gave up 4 bases and J gave up 5 bases, with 11 bases separating them.